This T cell receptor (beta chain) was captured by sequencing in a study of radiotherapy plus CTLA-4 blockade in lung cancer. Turning to the study itself: Across the patients, objective responses occurred in about 18%, and disease control in just over 30%. Broader study findings: Following radiotherapy plus ipilimumab, tumor-derived TCR clones expanded in the blood.

This clone was detected a few times. Its antigen is unknown. Profiled with immunoSEQ multiplex PCR; TCRdb holds only in-frame clones, not every one. The top ten clones hold approximately 3.3% of a sample with some 46,000 clones, about 81% of them seen once. CDR1 and CDR2 (germline): SEHNR, FQNEAQ (reference sequence). The V end lost 5 bases, the J end lost 3 bases, and 19 bases lay between the germline ends. This CDR3 comprises 17 residues. The rearrangement joins TRBV7-9 to TRBJ2-2; weak D call: TRBD2 (5 bases). The sequence came from a human donor with non-small cell lung cancer who had stable disease on radiotherapy plus ipilimumab. This material consisted of peripheral blood, taken from a patient treated with radiotherapy plus ipilimumab. The CDR3 protein is CASSPLAYGIHTGELFF. For the CDR3, the DNA is TGTGCCAGCAGCCCTTTAGCTTACGGGATTCACACCGGGGAGCTGTTTTTT.